Sequencing of this T cell receptor beta chain was carried out in a study of T cell changes during pregnancy in multiple sclerosis. Sequencing used immunoSEQ multiplex PCR; TCRdb keeps in-frame clones, though not all of them. The table has approximately 70,000 clones, roughly 92% seen once. The germline V gene encodes CDR1 SGHNT and CDR2 YENEEA. The length of the CDR3 is 14 residues. V was cut by 5 bases and J by 6 bases, with 14 bases left in between. This chain links TRBV11-3 with TRBJ2-1; unclear D gene. Source: peripheral blood, taken in the second trimester of pregnancy. This receptor was taken from a female donor with multiple sclerosis, enrolled in a pregnancy study. Here the CDR3 DNA reads TGTGCCAGCAGCCCTGGGCCCTCGGCCAATGAGCAGTTCTTC. Protein: CASSPGPSANEQFF.